Below, one TCR beta chain is given with its context. No antigen is known for it. cDNA molecules, individually, were tagged with unique molecular identifiers. TCRdb reprocessed the 5' RACE reads via MiXCR and lists one record per CDR3 protein. The sample lists around 82,000 distinct CDR3 sequences; over 12% were seen once. The source of the sample is a study of early T cells in non-severe SARS-CoV-2 infection. As for the study in general: Investigators sequenced bulk RNA drawn from unsorted whole blood, and chains remained unpaired.

Study outcomes and limitations: In VDJdb matching, anti-spike CD8 responses were favored while private and CD4 specificities went missing.

The CDR3 runs to 15 residues. Unmatched junction bases numbered 8, after V lost 4 bases and J lost 4 bases. The TCR originated in an adult who was a healthcare worker with PCR-confirmed SARS-CoV-2 infection or an uninfected control (not recorded which). Sequenced input: whole blood. This chain links TRBV12-3 or TRBV12-4 with TRBJ1-2, with 8 bases matching TRBD1. The CDR3 DNA follows: TGTGCCAGCAGTTCGGGGGACAGGCCCCTCTATGGCTACACCTTC. Translating it yields CASSSGDRPLYGYTF.